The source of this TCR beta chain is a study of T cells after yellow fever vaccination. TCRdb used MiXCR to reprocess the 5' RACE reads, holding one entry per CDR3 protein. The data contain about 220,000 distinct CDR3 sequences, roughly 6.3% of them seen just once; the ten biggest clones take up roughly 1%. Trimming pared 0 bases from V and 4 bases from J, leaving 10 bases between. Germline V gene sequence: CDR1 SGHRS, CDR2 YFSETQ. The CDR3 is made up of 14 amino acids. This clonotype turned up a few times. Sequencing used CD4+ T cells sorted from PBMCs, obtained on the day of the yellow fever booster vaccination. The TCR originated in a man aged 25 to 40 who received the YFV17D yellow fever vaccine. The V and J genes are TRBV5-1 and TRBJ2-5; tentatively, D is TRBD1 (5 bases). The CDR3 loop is CASSLDGAGETQYF. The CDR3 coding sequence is TGCGCCAGCAGCTTGGATGGGGCTGGAGAGACCCAGTACTTC.